This T cell receptor beta chain was sequenced in a study of blood T cells in healthy people across ages. Concerning this clonotype: Its antigen is unknown. At one end, the junction sequence differs from germline, possibly due to a read error.

Study-level findings and limits: Whereas aged donors had fewer naive CD4+ cells, long-lived donors had more of them and higher diversity. Researchers judged that diversity estimates from one million T cells fell short of true values. Getting older went along with TCR beta diversity per million T cells dropping roughly linearly.

PCR was performed a second time for about 7 to 11 cycles using a sample-barcoded 5' primer and a J-beta primer mix. Each sample provided no less than 3 million CDR3-containing paired-end reads. Each CDR3 protein is one row after TCRdb ran MiXCR on the 5' RACE reads. The table lists 650,000 to 800,000 distinct CDR3 sequences, under 55% of them singletons. The CDR3 is 18 amino acids. Germline loops: CDR1 MNHNY, CDR2 SVGAGI (reference sequence). V usage is TRBV6-6 and J usage is TRBJ1-4, with a weak D call TRBD1 (5 bases). Material for sequencing was blood. The receptor's source is a man aged 60 to 75 in good health. Here the CDR3 DNA reads TGTGCTAGCAGCAACGGCAGGGTTGACCCCTCGGCTAATGAAAAACTGTTTTTT. This codes for CASSNGRVDPSANEKLFF.